The 32 T cell receptor beta chains given below trace back to one sample, sequenced in a study of cytomegalovirus exposure and HLA in healthy donors (dated by TCRdb to about 2017). Receptor amplification or capture employed the immunoSEQ multiplex PCR assay. A mixture of 60 forward primers for TCR Vbeta segments and 13 reverse primers for TCR Jbeta segments was used in the multiplex PCR. What TCRdb holds here is the immuneACCESS table cut down to in-frame rearrangements. Part of the clones is not present; checked against another copy, under half of the missing clones reflect an unresolved V gene, and the others are unexplained. This sample lists roughly 200,000 clones; approximately 79% were detected once. Of the sample, approximately 4.4% falls within the top ten clones. Sequenced: PBMCs. The receptors originated from a woman younger than 45 in good health and CMV-seropositive.

This clone has only a few counts. This chain uses TRBV11-2 with TRBJ2-4; 7 nucleotides align to TRBD1. CDR3 length equals 16 residues. The V segment lost 5 bases and the J segment 0 bases; nucleotides outside the gene matches: 7. Germline V gene data show CDR1 as SGHAT and CDR2 as FQNNGV. CDR3 sequence (DNA): TGTGCCAGCAGCCCCCGGGACAGCAGAGCCAAAAACATTCAGTACTTC. Translating it yields CASSPRDSRAKNIQYF.

The V gene is TRBV6-1, the J gene TRBJ1-2; a possible D gene is TRBD1 (5 bases). V gave up 6 bases and J gave up 4 bases, with 18 bases separating them. The CDR3 contains 15 residues. CDR1 is MNHNS, CDR2 SASEGT, per germline. The CDR3 protein is CASRTDDQGSYGYTF. CDR3 sequence (DNA): TGTGCCAGCAGGACCGACGATCAGGGAAGCTATGGCTACACCTTC.

The chain is built from TRBV29-1 and TRBJ2-7, with 10 bases matching TRBD2. Germline trimming cut 4 bases from V and 7 bases from J; bases unmatched to any gene: 10. CDR1 is SQVTM and CDR2 is ANQGSEA in the germline V gene. The CDR3 contains 14 residues. This CDR3 is CSVVASGRVYEQYF. As DNA, the CDR3 is TGCAGCGTTGTGGCTAGCGGGAGAGTGTATGAGCAGTACTTC.

The genes are TRBV9 and TRBJ2-1; TRBD2 aligns across 8 bases. After removal of 4 bases from V and 5 bases from J, the junction contained 8 bases not matched to a gene. Per the germline V gene, CDR1 is SGDLS and CDR2 is YYNGEE. This CDR3 is 15 amino acids long. CDR3 sequence: CASSFGGGRHNEQFF. CDR3 DNA: TGTGCCAGCAGCTTCGGGGGGGGTCGTCACAATGAGCAGTTCTTC. The full variable domain, rest sourced from reference TRBV9 and TRBJ2-1, is DSGVTQTPKHLITATGQRVTLRCSPRSGDLSVYWYQQSLDQGLQFLIQYYNGEERAKGNILERFSAQQFPDLHSELNLSSLELGDSALYFCASSFGGGRHNEQFFGPGTRLTVL.

This chain links TRBV4-3 with TRBJ1-2; D remains unclear. This CDR3 is 15 amino acids long. Germline CDR1 LGHNA, CDR2 YSLEER. Trimming took off 4 bases at V and 5 bases at J, with 17 bases between the two ends. This CDR3 is CASSPVSRELYGYTF. The CDR3 bases are TGCGCCAGCAGCCCAGTATCGAGGGAACTTTATGGCTACACCTTC.

This sequence joins TRBV4-1 and TRBJ1-2; tentatively, D is TRBD1 (6 bases). The germline V gene encodes CDR1 MGHRA and CDR2 YSYEKL. Trimming cost V 1 base and J 2 bases, with 14 bases left between them. CDR3 length: 16 residues. CDR3: CASSQGGTLWNYGYTF. The CDR3 coding sequence is TGCGCCAGCAGCCAAGGTGGGACATTATGGAACTATGGCTACACCTTC.

V usage is TRBV18 and J usage is TRBJ2-2, with 9 bases aligning to TRBD2. Germline CDR1 and CDR2: KGHSH and LQKENI. The CDR3 extends over 17 amino acids. V was clipped by 2 bases and J by 2 bases; unmatched bases: 6. The DNA of the CDR3 is TGTGCCAGCTCACCAAACAGACTAGCGGCCAACACCGGGGAGCTGTTTTTT. As protein: CASSPNRLAANTGELFF.

The rearrangement uses TRBV5-5 and TRBJ2-7, with a possible D match to TRBD2 (7 bases). V lost 4 bases to trimming and J lost 6 bases, with 17 bases between them. There are 14 residues in the CDR3. Per germline, CDR1 SGHKS and CDR2 YYEKEE (reference sequence). CDR3 in amino acids: CASSPGGFGLEQYF. The DNA for the CDR3 is TGTGCCAGCAGCCCGGGGGGCTTTGGGCTCGAGCAGTACTTC.

This chain's CDR3 is CASSKDRVLEKLFF. CDR3 sequence (DNA): TGCGCCAGCAGCAAGGACAGGGTACTAGAAAAACTGTTTTTT. V usage is TRBV5-1 and J usage is TRBJ1-4; 8 bases line up with TRBD1. The CDR3 sequence is 14 residues long. The germline V gene encodes CDR1 SGHRS and CDR2 YFSETQ. The junction had 7 bases not matched to a gene; V was cut back by 4 bases and J by 8 bases.

The gene calls are TRBV11-2 and TRBJ1-1, with D perhaps TRBD1 (6 bases). The ends were cut back, 2 bases at V and 3 bases at J, with 22 bases in the middle. Germline V gene lookup returns CDR1 SGHAT and CDR2 FQNNGV. The CDR3 length is 18 residues. Here the CDR3 DNA reads TGTGCCAGCAGCTTACTCTTCCAGGGGCCCCCTGGGGACACTGAAGCTTTCTTT. Its translation: CASSLLFQGPPGDTEAFF.

The chain combines TRBV7-2 with TRBJ2-5; tentatively, D is TRBD2 (5 bases). Trimming left V 3 bases short and J 0 bases short, with 5 bases between. This CDR3 has 13 amino acids. Per germline, CDR1 SGHTA and CDR2 FQGNSA. The CDR3 DNA sequence: TGTGCCAGCAGCTTCGGGAACCAAGAGACCCAGTACTTC. The encoded protein is CASSFGNQETQYF.

This chain joins TRBV19 and TRBJ2-1; 8 positions match TRBD2. The germline V gene has CDR1 LNHDA and CDR2 SQIVND (reference sequence). The V gene end was trimmed by 5 bases and the J gene end by 8 bases; junction bases not matched to a gene: 14. CDR3 size: 16 residues. CDR3 nucleotides: TGTGCCAGTAGTTGGGCGGCTAGCGGGTTGGGGGATGAGCAGTTCTTC. As protein: CASSWAASGLGDEQFF. Combining the CDR3 with reference TRBV19 and TRBJ2-1 gives the whole variable domain DGGITQSPKYLFRKEGQNVTLSCEQNLNHDAMYWYRQDPGQGLRLIYYSQIVNDFQKGDIAEGYSVSREKKESFPLTVTSAQKNPTAFYLCASSWAASGLGDEQFFGPGTRLTVL.

This clone was detected a few times. CDR3 amino acids: CATTPRGALTGELFF. CDR3 DNA: TGTGCCACCACACCACGGGGGGCCCTCACCGGGGAGCTGTTTTTT. J is TRBJ2-2 and V is TRBV19; TRBD2 might be the D (7 bases). This CDR3 contains 15 residues. Per the germline V gene, CDR1 is LNHDA and CDR2 is SQIVND (reference sequence). Trimming cost V 10 bases and J 4 bases, with 19 bases left between them. Filled out from reference TRBV19 and TRBJ2-2, the complete variable domain reads DGGITQSPKYLFRKEGQNVTLSCEQNLNHDAMYWYRQDPGQGLRLIYYSQIVNDFQKGDIAEGYSVSREKKESFPLTVTSAQKNPTAFYLCATTPRGALTGELFFGEGSRLTVL.

This clone was counted at least ten times. V is TRBV6-1 and J is TRBJ2-3; tentative D call: TRBD2 (5 bases). Germline V gene lookup returns CDR1 MNHNS and CDR2 SASEGT. The CDR3 is made up of 14 amino acids. The V gene lost 3 bases and the J gene lost 4 bases, with 11 bases spanning the gap. This CDR3 reads CASSDGIVADTQYF. DNA of the CDR3: TGTGCCAGCAGTGACGGGATAGTCGCAGATACGCAGTATTTT.

This rearrangement joins TRBV18 to TRBJ2-5; tentative D call: TRBD1 (5 bases). Looked up from germline, CDR1 is KGHSH and CDR2 is LQKENI. This CDR3 is 14 amino acids long. Between the trimmed V and J ends, which lost 1 base and 6 bases, there was a span of 12 bases. CDR3 amino acids: CASSPLGQGQTQYF. DNA of the CDR3: TGTGCCAGCTCACCACTAGGGCAGGGCCAGACCCAGTACTTC.

J is TRBJ1-4 and V is TRBV9; tentatively, D is TRBD1 (6 bases). V gave up 3 bases and J gave up 5 bases, with 11 bases separating them. Looked up from germline, CDR1 is SGDLS and CDR2 is YYNGEE. The CDR3 loop spans 14 amino acids. The CDR3: CASSAGQMNEKLFF. CDR3 DNA sequence: TGTGCCAGCAGCGCCGGACAGATGAATGAAAAACTGTTTTTT.

The chain is built from TRBV30 and TRBJ2-1, with a tentative D call TRBD2 (6 bases). The CDR3 extends over 14 amino acids. Trimming cost V 0 bases and J 5 bases, with 11 bases left between them. Germline assignment: CDR1 GTSNPN and CDR2 SVGIG (reference sequence). The CDR3 bases are TGTGCCTGGAGTGTAATGCGGGGAAACAATGAGCAGTTCTTC. Residues: CAWSVMRGNNEQFF.

The chain couples TRBV6-5 to TRBJ1-4; possible D gene TRBD1, 5 bases. Germline CDR1 MNHEY, CDR2 SVGAGI. V was cut by 0 bases and J by 7 bases, with 12 bases left in between. The length of the CDR3 is 15 residues. DNA for the CDR3: TGTGCCAGCAGTTACTCGGACCAGGGCCCTGAAAAACTGTTTTTT. This codes for CASSYSDQGPEKLFF.

The rearrangement uses TRBV4-1 and TRBJ2-7; D not resolved. The CDR3 is 15 residues long. Trimming left V 6 bases short and J 3 bases short, with 18 bases between. The germline V gene encodes CDR1 MGHRA and CDR2 YSYEKL. DNA of the CDR3: TGCGCCAGCAGGCTAAACACCCTTCCGGGCTACGAGCAGTACTTC. Protein product: CASRLNTLPGYEQYF.

The chain joins TRBV7-6 to TRBJ1-5; a possible D gene is TRBD1 (5 bases). Trimming stripped 5 bases from V and 4 bases from J, with 9 bases between. This CDR3 contains 13 residues. Germline V gene lookup returns CDR1 SGHVS and CDR2 FNYEAQ. This chain's CDR3 is CASSPGWNQPQHF. CDR3 coding DNA: TGTGCCAGCAGCCCAGGGTGGAATCAGCCCCAGCATTTT.

V is TRBV5-6 and J is TRBJ1-3; 7 positions match TRBD1. V was clipped by 2 bases and J by 0 bases; unmatched bases: 5. CDR3 length: 16 amino acids. CDR1 SGHDT and CDR2 YYEEEE come from the germline V gene. The CDR3 DNA is TGTGCCAGCAGCTTTAGGGGGCTGGACTCTGGAAACACCATATATTTT. It yields the protein CASSFRGLDSGNTIYF.

V gene TRBV5-1 combines with J gene TRBJ2-5; 9 bases line up with TRBD2. This CDR3 region has 17 residues. The V gene's germline CDR1 is SGHRS and CDR2 YFSETQ. The ends lost 4 bases at V and 1 base at J; junction bases unmatched: 11. Here the CDR3 reads CASSRGGSSGIQETQYF. The DNA of the CDR3 is TGCGCCAGCAGCCGGGGGGGATCTAGCGGGATCCAAGAGACCCAGTACTTC. The full variable domain, completed using reference TRBV5-1 and TRBJ2-5, is KAGVTQTPRYLIKTRGQQVTLSCSPISGHRSVSWYQQTPGQGLQFLFEYFSETQRNKGNFPGRFSGRQFSNSRSEMNVSTLELGDSALYLCASSRGGSSGIQETQYFGPGTRLLVL.

This sequence joins TRBV7-2 and TRBJ1-2, with D possibly being TRBD1 (5 bases). The germline V gene has CDR1 SGHTA and CDR2 FQGNSA. V shed 3 bases and J shed 3 bases, with 11 bases lying between them. The CDR3 consists of 14 residues. CDR3 nucleotides: TGTGCCAGCAGCTTCTCGACAGCTGACTATGGCTACACCTTC. It encodes CASSFSTADYGYTF.

V gene TRBV5-1 combines with J gene TRBJ1-2; D remains unclear. The ends were cut back, 0 bases at V and 3 bases at J, with 6 bases in the middle. There are 13 residues in the CDR3. The germline V gene encodes CDR1 SGHRS and CDR2 YFSETQ. The CDR3 is CASSLDRYYGYTF. CDR3 in DNA: TGCGCCAGCAGCTTGGACAGATACTATGGCTACACCTTC.

The V and J genes are TRBV7-9 and TRBJ2-7; TRBD2 agrees at 14 bases. Trimming took 7 bases from V and 3 from J; bases not matched to a gene: 14. Per germline, CDR1 SEHNR and CDR2 FQNEAQ (reference sequence). The CDR3 consists of 18 residues. The CDR3 DNA follows: TGTGCCAGCACCGGTTCGGGACTAGCGGGAGTAGTAGGCTACGAGCAGTACTTC. Its protein is CASTGSGLAGVVGYEQYF.

This clone occurred a few times. The gene calls are TRBV7-9 and TRBJ2-7; 7 bases fit TRBD2. The germline V gene encodes CDR1 SEHNR and CDR2 FQNEAQ (reference sequence). There are 14 residues in the CDR3. The J segment lost 6 bases and the V segment lost 1 base, leaving 6 bases of the junction unmatched. CDR3: CASSLEISGGEQYF. The CDR3 nucleotides are TGTGCCAGCAGCTTAGAAATTTCGGGGGGCGAGCAGTACTTC.

This rearrangement joins TRBV14 to TRBJ1-4; tentatively, D is TRBD1 (5 bases). The ends were cut back, 0 bases at V and 4 bases at J, with 15 bases in the middle. Germline lookup yields CDR1 SGHDN and CDR2 FVKESK. The CDR3 has 17 residues. The CDR3 region has the DNA TGTGCCAGCAGCCAAGATGATGGTAGGGGTTTTAATGAAAAACTGTTTTTT. Its protein is CASSQDDGRGFNEKLFF.

This clone was counted between two and nine times. V and J are TRBV9 and TRBJ2-3; the D is unclear. The CDR3 has 13 amino acids. Germline V gene lookup returns CDR1 SGDLS and CDR2 YYNGEE. Trimming shortened V by 0 bases and J by 6 bases, and 8 bases separated the two germline ends. The CDR3 DNA reads as TGTGCCAGCAGCGTAGCTTCGAGCGATACGCAGTATTTT. Its translation is CASSVASSDTQYF.

This clone was seen only once. The chain uses TRBV13 and TRBJ2-1; D uncertain. Trimming shortened V by 4 bases and J by 8 bases, and 12 bases separated the two germline ends. Germline V lookup: CDR1 PRHDT, CDR2 FYEKMQ (reference sequence). The CDR3 consists of 13 residues. CDR3 in amino acids: CASSSTRGDEQFF. CDR3 DNA sequence: TGTGCCAGCAGCTCTACAAGAGGCGATGAGCAGTTCTTC.

The genes are TRBV15 and TRBJ2-1, with a possible D match to TRBD2 (6 bases). Trimming cost V 1 base and J 0 bases, with 16 bases left between them. CDR3 length: 18 amino acids. Germline V gives CDR1 LNHNV, CDR2 YYDKDF (reference sequence). As DNA, the CDR3 is TGTGCCACCAGCAGAGGGACCTCCCGGGGGAGCTCCTACAATGAGCAGTTCTTC. This encodes CATSRGTSRGSSYNEQFF.

This clone was detected once. The CDR3: CASRGTGGKTQYF. DNA for the CDR3: TGCGCCAGCAGGGGGACAGGGGGGAAGACCCAGTACTTC. This chain joins TRBV4-1 and TRBJ2-5; 11 bases fit TRBD1. The germline V gene has CDR1 MGHRA and CDR2 YSYEKL. The CDR3 consists of 13 residues. V was pared by 6 bases and J by 6 bases, with 3 bases of the junction left unmatched.

The CDR3 loop reads CASSLAGGQSTGELFF. CDR3 nucleotide sequence: TGCGCCAGCAGCTTGGCGGGGGGGCAGAGCACCGGGGAGCTGTTTTTT. V and J are TRBV5-1 and TRBJ2-2; 8 bases line up with TRBD2. The junction had 5 bases not matched to a gene; V was cut back by 0 bases and J by 4 bases. This CDR3 is built from 16 residues. Germline CDR1 SGHRS, CDR2 YFSETQ.